There are a few counts of the clone carrying this T cell receptor beta chain. Its target is not known. The time point was: sample taken at primary tumor resection. The input material, whole RNA from tumor, nontumor lung or frozen PBMC, was sequenced unsorted. CDR3 size: 14 residues. CDR1 is MNHNY and CDR2 is SVGAGI in the germline V gene (reference sequence). V shed 5 bases and J shed 7 bases, with 15 bases lying between them. A distinct unique molecular identifier was carried by each TCR cDNA molecule. TCRdb fed the 5' RACE reads into MiXCR, producing one record per CDR3 protein. The sample has some 97,000 distinct CDR3 sequences, 4.4% seen once. This record comes from a study of spatial heterogeneity in lung cancer. Overall study context: More than eight raw reads, on average, carried each unique TCR and UMI combination.

Study results and limitations: How many expanded intratumoral alpha and beta TCRs were present tracked the tumor mutation count, which was a count of nonsynonymous mutations.

The source is a male donor with early-stage non-small cell lung cancer. Sequencing was performed on lung tumor tissue, taken at surgery. J is TRBJ2-1 and V is TRBV6-6, with D possibly TRBD1 on 6 matching bases. This chain's CDR3 is CASSRRGFMNEQFF. The DNA for the CDR3 is TGTGCCAGCAGTCGCAGGGGATTCATGAATGAGCAGTTCTTC.